The rows below give T cell receptor beta chains drawn from one sample of a study of response to subunit inactivated influenza vaccine. TCRdb itself ran the RT-PCR reads through MiXCR, one entry per CDR3 protein. The sample shows roughly 710,000 distinct CDR3 sequences, less than 15% of them seen only once. The sample here was PBMCs from blood, taken 14 days before vaccination. The source is a man aged 50 or older who received an inactivated influenza vaccine. Both conserved end residues are part of each CDR3. The D gene is left open where the match is weak. Clone size is not always given. Where it is, it says once, few, many or a class for expanded clones.

DNA: TGTGCCAGCAGCGGACTAGCGGGCGACGGAGAGACCCAGTACTTC; CDR3: CASSGLAGDGETQYF; V: TRBV12-3/TRBV12-4; size: -; D: TRBD2; J: TRBJ2-5
DNA: TGCAGTGCTTTTCTATCGGGACGCCGAGGGGTGAATACAGATACGCAGTATTTT; CDR3: CSAFLSGRRGVNTDTQYF; V: TRBV20-1; size: -; D: -; J: TRBJ2-3
DNA: TGTGCCAGCTCACCACCCGGGAGAAGTGACACCGGGGAGCTGTTTTTT; CDR3: CASSPPGRSDTGELFF; V: TRBV18; size: few; D: -; J: TRBJ2-2
DNA: TGCGCCAGCAGCTTGGAAAGCGGGAGGGCCAGTGAGCAGTTCTTC; CDR3: CASSLESGRASEQFF; V: TRBV5-1; size: -; D: TRBD2; J: TRBJ2-1
DNA: TGTGCCAGCAGCCCCCGTTATAGGGGGAGCTCCTACAATGAGCAGTTCTTC; CDR3: CASSPRYRGSSYNEQFF; V: TRBV3-1; size: many; D: -; J: TRBJ2-1
DNA: TGCAGTGCTAGCCAGTCACTAGACAGCCCCGCTTTCTTT; CDR3: CSASQSLDSPAFF; V: TRBV20-1; size: -; D: -; J: TRBJ1-1
DNA: TGTGCCATCAGGGACGAAAGGGACCAAGAGACCCAGTACTTC; CDR3: CAIRDERDQETQYF; V: TRBV10-3; size: few; D: -; J: TRBJ2-5
DNA: TGTGCCAGCAGCCGGGACAGGGTTTTAGCCCTTGGGGGCACTGAAGCTTTCTTT; CDR3: CASSRDRVLALGGTEAFF; V: TRBV6-2/TRBV6-3; size: -; D: TRBD1; J: TRBJ1-1
DNA: TGCAGTGCGTGGCAGGGGGGAGAGACCCAGTACTTC; CDR3: CSAWQGGETQYF; V: TRBV20-1; size: few; D: -; J: TRBJ2-5
DNA: TGTGCCAGCAGTTACTCGACTCAGGGAATGGATCCCCTCCACTTT; CDR3: CASSYSTQGMDPLHF; V: TRBV6-5; size: once; D: -; J: TRBJ1-6
DNA: TGTGCCAGCTCCCGAAACAAGGGGGCTGAGTATGGCTACACCTTC; CDR3: CASSRNKGAEYGYTF; V: TRBV18; size: -; D: TRBD1; J: TRBJ1-2
DNA: TGTGCCAGCTCACGCAATGCGGCCCGGGACACCGGGGAGCTGTTTTTT; CDR3: CASSRNAARDTGELFF; V: TRBV18; size: many; D: -; J: TRBJ2-2
DNA: TGTGCCAGCAGTCAAGACAGGGCGGACACAGATACGCAGTATTTT; CDR3: CASSQDRADTDTQYF; V: TRBV12-3/TRBV12-4; size: few; D: TRBD1; J: TRBJ2-3
DNA: TGTGCCAGCAGAAAGATAGGAGGGGGGGCGAGCTCCTACAATGAGCAGTTCTTC; CDR3: CASRKIGGGASSYNEQFF; V: TRBV6-2/TRBV6-3; size: few; D: -; J: TRBJ2-1
DNA: TGTGCCACCCTTACCCCTGGATCTAATGAGCAGTTCTTC; CDR3: CATLTPGSNEQFF; V: TRBV6-2/TRBV6-3; size: -; D: -; J: TRBJ2-1
DNA: TGTGCCAGCACATTGGGCGGGGGGAGCTCCTACGAGCAGTACTTC; CDR3: CASTLGGGSSYEQYF; V: TRBV7-8; size: -; D: TRBD2; J: TRBJ2-7
DNA: TGCAGTGCTAGGAGGGGACATATGAACACTGAAGCTTTCTTT; CDR3: CSARRGHMNTEAFF; V: TRBV20-1; size: -; D: -; J: TRBJ1-1
DNA: TGTGCCATCAGTGAGTCGTCCCGCCGGGAGACCCAGTACTTC; CDR3: CAISESSRRETQYF; V: TRBV10-3; size: few; D: -; J: TRBJ2-5
DNA: TGTGCCAGCAGTGAATCTCAGGGGGGCTACACCTTC; CDR3: CASSESQGGYTF; V: TRBV25-1; size: few; D: -; J: TRBJ1-2
DNA: TGTGCCAGCAGCCTAGACAGGGGGCAAAACATTCAGTACTTC; CDR3: CASSLDRGQNIQYF; V: TRBV11-2; size: few; D: TRBD1; J: TRBJ2-4
DNA: TGTGCCAGCAGCTGGAGGCGCACCCGAGATACGCAGTATTTT; CDR3: CASSWRRTRDTQYF; V: TRBV7-8; size: few; D: -; J: TRBJ2-3
DNA: TGTGCCAGCAGTCCGACGGGAAGTAACACTGAAGCTTTCTTT; CDR3: CASSPTGSNTEAFF; V: TRBV7-9; size: -; D: -; J: TRBJ1-1
DNA: TGTGCCAGCAGTTTGCCCTGGACAGGGGAGGACTATGGCTACACCTTC; CDR3: CASSLPWTGEDYGYTF; V: TRBV28; size: -; D: TRBD1; J: TRBJ1-2
DNA: TGTGCCAGCAGTTCCGGGACTAGCGGGAGGAGCTCCTACAATGAGCAGTTCTTC; CDR3: CASSSGTSGRSSYNEQFF; V: TRBV6-5; size: few; D: TRBD2; J: TRBJ2-1
DNA: TGTGCCTGGAGCGCGGGGCAGCGGGAGACCCAGTACTTC; CDR3: CAWSAGQRETQYF; V: TRBV30; size: few; D: -; J: TRBJ2-5
DNA: TGTGCCAGCAGCCAACCGCGGAGGGTACGGATCGGGGAGCTGTTTTTT; CDR3: CASSQPRRVRIGELFF; V: TRBV3-1; size: -; D: -; J: TRBJ2-2